Given below is one TCR beta chain in context. This specimen belongs to a study of TIL therapy for anti-PD-1-resistant metastatic lung cancer. Study in general: Most patients had lung adenocarcinoma. Median tumor mutation burden was 1.5 mutations per megabase.

Described time point: pre-treatment sample, taken before nivolumab and TIL therapy. Tumor tissue came from excised metastases, mostly pleural nodules or supraclavicular lymph nodes. Tumors were harvested before any PD-1/PD-L1 blockade. The libraries were made with immunoSEQ v3. Sequencing was performed with immunoSEQ multiplex PCR; in TCRdb, only in-frame clones are kept and a portion is missing. Among more than 90,000 clones listed, about two thirds were seen once. CDR3 size: 18 residues. Unmatched junction bases numbered 8, after V lost 0 bases and J lost 5 bases. Germline CDR1 and CDR2: MGHRA and YSYEKL.

The rearrangement uses TRBV4-1 and TRBJ2-5; 14 nucleotides line up with TRBD2. This clonotype was obtained from a person aged 25-80 years with non-small cell lung cancer. The material sequenced was tumor tissue, taken at baseline. In DNA form, the CDR3 reads TGCGCCAGCAGCCAAGAATGGACTAGCGGGGGGCCGTGGGAGACCCAGTACTTC. Its protein is CASSQEWTSGGPWETQYF.